This note documents a single T cell receptor (beta chain) sequence. This sample is drawn from a study of blood T cell repertoires in COVID-19. The overall study: Samples taken during acute and convalescent COVID-19 were collected in the United States, Italy and Spain.

This table comes from immunoSEQ multiplex PCR, and its TCRdb copy is limited to in-frame clones, with some not included. The profile shows about 44,000 clones, about 87% of them singletons. V was shortened by 0 bases and J by 7 bases, with 10 bases between the two germline ends. This CDR3 is built from 14 residues. The V gene's germline CDR1 is LGHNA and CDR2 YNFKEQ. The rearrangement joins TRBV4-2 to TRBJ1-5; D is unresolved. This receptor was obtained from a human donor in a cohort sampled during active COVID-19. Specimen: peripheral blood. CDR3 in DNA: TGTGCCAGCAGCCAAGATCAAATTCAACAGCCCCAGCATTTT. Translation gives CASSQDQIQQPQHF.